This T cell receptor beta chain was found in a study of T cell responses to AZD1222 COVID-19 vaccine (dated by TCRdb to the early 2020s). Turning to the overall study: AZD1222 recipients with second doses at about 4 weeks or about 12 weeks were pooled, because spike-specific TCR depth and breadth did not differ between schedules. TCR sequencing covered roughly 230 trial participants: roughly 200 given two doses of AZD1222 and about 26 given two doses of MenACWY control vaccine. Enrollment into the trials was organized by age into subgroups of 18-55, 56-69 and 70-plus years, and those subgroups contained about 150, 27 and 61 TCR-sequenced participants, respectively.

The time point label of this sample denotes: baseline before first vaccination. Vaccinee samples were obtained from the UK trials COV001 and COV002, which included a single-blind randomized controlled phase 2/3 trial of AZD1222 (ChAdOx1 nCoV-19) in healthy adults. For TCRbeta chain sequencing, PBMC samples were collected from trial participants at day 0 and at day 28 after the second dose. The CDR3 regions of human TCRbeta chains were analyzed by immunosequencing. On the authors' methods: TCRs in the repertoires were matched against a reference library of SARS-CoV-2-specific TCRs that had been generated with the MIRA antigen-specificity platform. Breadth was defined as the fraction of unique TCRs that were SARS-CoV-2-associated. Depth was defined as the fraction of total T cells that were SARS-CoV-2-associated. Using the MIRA data, every spike-specific TCR was mapped to the spike region that the TCR reacted to and assigned to either a CD4 or a CD8 class. Log10-transformed breadth and depth values were compared by one-way ANOVA with Sidak's multiple comparisons tests. This is the immuneACCESS table as TCRdb keeps it, with only in-frame sequences that have V and J called. A part of the clones is gone; compared with another copy, unresolved V genes explain less than half, and the rest is unexplained. The V and J calls and clone size are taken from that table; D and trimming were inferred from the DNA. The sample table holds 150,000 to 200,000 clones, of which approximately 93% were seen once. Of the sample, about 0.9% is held by the ten largest clones.

On this clone itself: The specificity of this receptor is unknown. No quality values exist for individual bases; no much larger clone is one base distant.

CDR3 length: 16 amino acids, cysteine to phenylalanine. The CDR3 DNA has 48 bases and is translated from base 1. For CDR1 and CDR2, the germline V gene lists SQVTM and ANQGSEA. Germline trimming: 4 bases from V, 0 bases from J; junction bases outside gene matches: 4. What the study reported, not specific to this receptor: Conclusions about previously exposed vaccinees are limited, since just five or six AZD1222 recipients were seropositive for SARS-CoV-2 at baseline. CD4 TCRs associated with the vaccine covered the entire spike protein, and the dominant responses were in regions 160-218 and 743-854. A significant rise in spike-specific TCR breadth and depth was observed after two AZD1222 doses relative to day 0 and relative to MenACWY recipients. Participants were mostly white British, with more females than males. The authors suggested clonal diversity may have been underestimated. Because no day 14 peak-response samples were available, the repertoires could be characterized only after the peak T cell response. Reportedly, almost half of the unique spike-specific TCRs recognized epitopes lying outside the regions that are mutated in the B.1.351 and B.1.1.7 variants. In the small 56-69-year group, the increase in depth fell short of significance, most likely because of low power.

The chain couples TRBV29-1 to TRBJ2-2; a stretch of 11 junction bases matches TRBD2. This specimen was peripheral blood, taken on day 0 of AZD1222 vaccination. The receptor was isolated from an adult in good health. The CDR3 in this case is CSVGSSGGTNTGELFF. Read as DNA, the sequence is TGCAGCGTTGGCTCTAGCGGGGGGACGAACACCGGGGAGCTGTTTTTT.